This section outlines one TCR beta chain sequence together with its context. Germline loops: CDR1 SGHTA, CDR2 FQGNSA. The CDR3 runs 16 residues. V lost 8 bases and J lost 6; bases outside the gene matches: 11. How the authors handled the data: Researchers report that nucleated cell counts were estimated from reference gene primer amplification. Data came from immunoSEQ multiplex PCR; TCRdb stores just in-frame clones and leaves some out. V, J and clone size were drawn from that table, and D and trimming were deduced from the DNA. There are some 110,000 clones in the sample; over 65% occur only once, and around 5.9% lies in the top ten. This entry comes from a study of blood T cell repertoires in COVID-19. The wider study: The samples span acute and convalescent COVID-19 from the United States, Italy and Spain. PBMCs, B-cell-depleted T cells, or T cells were the source of the cDNA or gDNA that made up the material.

Source material: peripheral blood. This sequence joins TRBV7-2 and TRBJ2-3; TRBD2 matches at 13 bases. This TCR was recovered from a man between 70 and 80 years old with acute or convalescent COVID-19. CDR3: CASGITSGGALDTQYF. The CDR3 region has the DNA TGTGCCAGCGGTATAACTAGCGGGGGGGCCTTGGATACGCAGTATTTT.